These 21 T cell receptor beta chains came from one sample sequenced in a study of cytomegalovirus exposure and HLA in healthy donors. Sequencing used immunoSEQ multiplex PCR; TCRdb keeps in-frame clones, though not all of them. There are over 200,000 clones in the sample; around nine tenths occur only once, and about 2% lies in the top ten. The sample was PBMCs. The receptors stem from a woman aged 18-30 years in good health and CMV-seropositive.

The gene calls are TRBV6-1 and TRBJ2-3; 8 nucleotides line up with TRBD1. This CDR3 has 14 residues. The trim removed 5 bases at V and 6 bases at J, leaving 7 bases unmatched. Germline CDR1 is MNHNS and CDR2 is SASEGT. CDR3 residues: CASSIRTGTDTQYF. CDR3 nucleotides: TGTGCCAGCAGTATCCGGACAGGGACGGATACGCAGTATTTT.

This chain joins TRBV7-8 and TRBJ2-1, with D perhaps matching TRBD2 (5 bases). Looked up from germline, CDR1 is SGHVS and CDR2 is FQNEAQ. The CDR3 covers 14 residues. V dropped 5 bases and J dropped 0 bases, with 8 bases sitting between them. CDR3 loop: CASSTSGSYNEQFF. In DNA, the CDR3 is TGTGCCAGCAGCACAAGCGGCTCCTACAATGAGCAGTTCTTC.

The V call is TRBV6-1, the J call TRBJ1-2, with 8 positions matching TRBD1. Germline values: CDR1 MNHNS, CDR2 SASEGT. V trimming: 3 bases; J trimming: 5 bases; junction bases outside the gene matches: 8. The CDR3 consists of 15 residues. The CDR3 reads CASSEVRTGRYGYTF. The CDR3 region has the DNA TGTGCCAGCAGTGAGGTGAGGACAGGGAGATATGGCTACACCTTC.

The genes are TRBV29-1 and TRBJ1-2, with 10 bases lining up with TRBD1. Germline V CDR1 and CDR2: SQVTM, ANQGSEA. This CDR3 region has 12 residues. The ends lost 7 bases at V and 4 bases at J; junction bases unmatched: 3. CDR3 protein: CSADRGGYGYTF. In nucleotides, the CDR3 is TGCAGCGCGGACAGGGGGGGCTATGGCTACACCTTC.

The CDR3 DNA sequence: TGTGCCAGCAGCCGAGAACTAGCAGAAGAGACCCAGTACTTC. It translates to CASSRELAEETQYF. The rearrangement joins TRBV7-7 to TRBJ2-5, with a tentative D call TRBD2 (6 bases). V lost 5 bases to trimming and J lost 3 bases, with 13 bases between them. Germline V gene data show CDR1 as SSHAT and CDR2 as FNYEAQ (reference sequence). The CDR3 runs to 14 residues. The full variable domain, its missing parts supplied by reference TRBV7-7 and TRBJ2-5, is GAGVSQSPRYKVTKRGQDVTLRCDPISSHATLYWYQQALGQGPEFLTYFNYEAQPDKSGLPSDRFSAERPEGSISTLTIQRTEQRDSAMYRCASSRELAEETQYFGPGTRLLVL.

V usage is TRBV13 and J usage is TRBJ2-1, with D unclear. The CDR3 is 15 residues long. From germline, CDR1 is PRHDT and CDR2 FYEKMQ (reference sequence). V was clipped by 2 bases and J by 0 bases, with 8 bases between them. In nucleotides, the CDR3 is TGTGCCAGCAGCTTAAGAACTCTCTCCTACAATGAGCAGTTCTTC. Protein product: CASSLRTLSYNEQFF. Variable domain in full (rest from reference TRBV13 and TRBJ2-1): AAGVIQSPRHLIKEKRETATLKCYPIPRHDTVYWYQQGPGQDPQFLISFYEKMQSDKGSIPDRFSAQQFSDYHSELNMSSLELGDSALYFCASSLRTLSYNEQFFGPGTRLTVL.

V and J are TRBV5-4 and TRBJ1-3; D remains ambiguous. Trimming shortened V by 6 bases and J by 1 base, and 8 bases separated the two germline ends. Germline V gene lookup returns CDR1 SGHNT and CDR2 YYREEE (reference sequence). This CDR3 spans 13 amino acids. The CDR3 region has the DNA TGTGCCAGCACCCCGGGTTCTGGAAACACCATATATTTT. This gives the protein CASTPGSGNTIYF.

The sample holds many counts of this clone. The chain is built from TRBV7-3 and TRBJ2-2; D is perhaps TRBD1 (5 bases). V shed 0 bases and J shed 4 bases, with 15 bases lying between them. Germline V gene data show CDR1 as SGHTA and CDR2 as FQGTGA. This CDR3 comprises 17 residues. Written as DNA, the CDR3 is TGTGCCAGCAGCTTAACCCCCTCCGCCAGGGCCACCGGGGAGCTGTTTTTT. As protein: CASSLTPSARATGELFF.

The chain has TRBV7-2 and TRBJ2-2, with TRBD2 identical over 7 bases. The germline V gene has CDR1 SGHTA and CDR2 FQGNSA. The CDR3 has 16 residues. After removal of 7 bases from V and 6 bases from J, the junction contained 14 bases not matched to a gene. CDR3 in amino acids: CASTILGLREAGELFF. CDR3 in DNA: TGTGCCAGCACCATCCTGGGCCTCCGGGAGGCCGGGGAGCTGTTTTTT.

This clone was observed a single time. V is TRBV18 and J is TRBJ1-1; D gene unclear. The CDR3 has 15 amino acids. CDR1 KGHSH and CDR2 LQKENI come from the germline V gene. Trimming left V 6 bases short and J 5 bases short, with 19 bases between. Here the CDR3 DNA reads TGTGCCAGCTCCCCTGCGAGGCCCCGGGTTACTGAAGCTTTCTTT. Amino acid sequence: CASSPARPRVTEAFF.

In its sample, this clone was seen once. The chain recombines TRBV2 with TRBJ1-5, with D perhaps matching TRBD1 (6 bases). The length of the CDR3 is 15 residues. Germline assignment: CDR1 SNHLY and CDR2 FYNNEI. The V end was cut by 5 bases, the J end by 7 bases, with 18 bases between. This chain's CDR3 is CASSLEPRGGQPQHF. The CDR3, as DNA: TGTGCCAGCAGTCTAGAACCCAGGGGCGGCCAGCCCCAGCATTTT.

The rearrangement links TRBV18 to TRBJ2-7; 8 nucleotides agree with TRBD1. The germline V gene encodes CDR1 KGHSH and CDR2 LQKENI. Germline trimming cut 3 bases from V and 5 bases from J; bases unmatched to any gene: 3. The CDR3 has 13 residues. The CDR3 DNA sequence: TGTGCCAGCTCACCCGACAGGGGCGACGAGCAGTACTTC. It translates to CASSPDRGDEQYF.

The rearrangement joins TRBV5-4 to TRBJ2-7; D may be TRBD2 (5 bases). Trimming removed 7 bases at V and 6 bases at J, with 8 bases between. The CDR3 is 10 residues long. CDR1 is SGHNT and CDR2 is YYREEE in the germline V gene (reference sequence). Here the CDR3 reads CASGGLEQYF. The CDR3, as DNA: TGTGCCAGCGGTGGACTCGAGCAGTACTTC.

The V call is TRBV10-2, the J call TRBJ1-2; 7 bases fit TRBD1. After removal of 7 bases from V and 6 bases from J, the junction contained 14 bases not matched to a gene. CDR3 length: 15 residues. Germline-derived CDR1 and CDR2 are WSHSY and SAAADI. CDR3 in amino acids: CASIGDSWLRDGYTF. The CDR3 coding sequence is TGCGCCAGCATAGGGGACAGCTGGTTAAGGGATGGCTACACCTTC.

In DNA, the CDR3 is TGCGCCAGCAGCTTGCCGGGGGATTATTTATCAGACACCATATATTTT. Protein: CASSLPGDYLSDTIYF. This chain joins TRBV5-1 and TRBJ1-3; the D gene is possibly TRBD1 (5 bases). This CDR3 is 16 amino acids long. The germline V and J ends were trimmed by 1 base and 8 bases, with 19 bases remaining between them. Germline CDR1 is SGHRS and CDR2 is YFSETQ.

The genes are TRBV30 and TRBJ2-7, with D perhaps matching TRBD2 (5 bases). V lost 3 bases, J lost 0 bases, and 12 bases lay in between. This CDR3 has 14 residues. The V gene's germline CDR1 is GTSNPN and CDR2 SVGIG (reference sequence). CDR3 region: CAWRRGPSSYEQYF. The CDR3 DNA follows: TGTGCCTGGAGGAGAGGGCCAAGCTCCTACGAGCAGTACTTC.

This chain links TRBV27 with TRBJ2-7; 9 bases match TRBD1. Losses at the gene ends were 0 bases for V and 6 bases for J; bases not matched to a gene: 3. CDR3 length: 14 residues. The germline V gene encodes CDR1 MNHEY and CDR2 SMNVEV (reference sequence). This CDR3 reads CASSLSGQGAEQYF. For the CDR3, the DNA is TGTGCCAGCAGTTTATCGGGACAGGGAGCCGAGCAGTACTTC.

Here the CDR3 DNA reads TGTGCCAGCAGTTTTCAGGGTCAGGGGGCCTCTGAAGCTTTCTTT. The encoded protein is CASSFQGQGASEAFF. The chain is built from TRBV28 and TRBJ1-1; 8 bases are a match to TRBD1. The CDR3 has 15 residues. J was trimmed by 6 bases and V by 3 bases; bases with no gene match: 9. Germline assignment: CDR1 MDHEN and CDR2 SYDVKM.

This rearrangement joins TRBV15 to TRBJ1-5; D may be TRBD1 (5 bases). Germline loops: CDR1 LNHNV, CDR2 YYDKDF (reference sequence). The CDR3 consists of 15 residues. Trimming shortened V by 0 bases and J by 6 bases, and 12 bases separated the two germline ends. CDR3 DNA: TGTGCCACCAGCAGAGATATTGGGGGGAGTCAGCCCCAGCATTTT. Translating gives CATSRDIGGSQPQHF.

This clone was recorded a few times. The V call is TRBV9, the J call TRBJ2-7; no definite D call. The V gene lost 1 base and the J gene lost 1 base, with 9 bases spanning the gap. Germline CDR1 and CDR2: SGDLS and YYNGEE. The CDR3 has 14 residues. The CDR3 loop reads CASSVTDLSYEQYF. CDR3 sequence (DNA): TGTGCCAGCAGCGTAACAGATCTATCCTACGAGCAGTACTTC.

The J gene is TRBJ1-4, the V gene TRBV2, with no clear D. V was pared by 4 bases and J by 2 bases, with 8 bases between. The CDR3 sequence is 14 residues long. CDR1 SNHLY and CDR2 FYNNEI come from the germline V gene. CDR3 DNA: TGTGCCAGCAGTGTGTTGCAGACTAATGAAAAACTGTTTTTT. As protein: CASSVLQTNEKLFF.